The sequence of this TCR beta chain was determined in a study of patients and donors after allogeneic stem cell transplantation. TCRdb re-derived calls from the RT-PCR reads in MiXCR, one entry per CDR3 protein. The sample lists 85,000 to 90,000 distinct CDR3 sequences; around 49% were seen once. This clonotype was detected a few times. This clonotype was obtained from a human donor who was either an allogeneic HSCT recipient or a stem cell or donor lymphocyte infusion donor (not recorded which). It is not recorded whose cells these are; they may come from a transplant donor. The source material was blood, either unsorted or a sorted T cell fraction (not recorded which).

The CDR3 here is CASSLGTGELFF. CDR3 sequence (DNA): TGTGCCAGCAGTTTGGGCACCGGGGAGCTGTTTTTT. This chain links TRBV27 with TRBJ2-2; no definite D call. Deletions cut 3 bases from V and 4 bases from J, with 3 bases between. The V gene's germline CDR1 is MNHEY and CDR2 SMNVEV (reference sequence). The CDR3 is 12 amino acids.